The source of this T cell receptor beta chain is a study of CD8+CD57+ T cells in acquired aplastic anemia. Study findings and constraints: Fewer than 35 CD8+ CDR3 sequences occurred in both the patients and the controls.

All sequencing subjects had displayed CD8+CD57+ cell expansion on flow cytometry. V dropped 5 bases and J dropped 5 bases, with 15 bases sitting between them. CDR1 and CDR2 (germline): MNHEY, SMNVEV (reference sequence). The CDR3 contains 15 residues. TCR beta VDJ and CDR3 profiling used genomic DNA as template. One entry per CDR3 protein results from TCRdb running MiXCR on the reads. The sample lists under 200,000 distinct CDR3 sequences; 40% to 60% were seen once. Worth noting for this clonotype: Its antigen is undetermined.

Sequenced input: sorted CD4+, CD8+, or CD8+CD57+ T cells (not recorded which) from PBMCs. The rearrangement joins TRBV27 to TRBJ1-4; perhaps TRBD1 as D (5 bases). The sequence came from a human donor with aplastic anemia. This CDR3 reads CASSLSRASNEKLFF. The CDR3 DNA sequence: TGTGCCAGCAGTCTAAGCAGGGCCTCCAATGAAAAACTGTTTTTT.